The 2 T cell receptor beta chains given below trace back to one sample, sequenced in a study of T cell changes during pregnancy in multiple sclerosis. Generated by immunoSEQ multiplex PCR, the TCRdb table keeps only in-frame clones and is missing some. This sample carries under 25,000 clones, 80% to 90% of them seen once, and the ten largest clones take 8%. This material consisted of CD8+ T cells from peripheral blood mononuclear cells, taken in the first trimester of pregnancy. The receptors stem from a female donor in good health, enrolled as a control in a pregnancy study.

The chain uses TRBV7-3 and TRBJ1-1; D unclear. V lost 0 bases and J 2 bases, leaving 7 bases between the germline ends. Germline CDR1 and CDR2: SGHTA and FQGTGA. This CDR3 has 14 amino acids. The CDR3: CASSLTGANTEAFF. The DNA of the CDR3 is TGTGCCAGCAGCTTAACCGGAGCTAACACTGAAGCTTTCTTT. The full variable domain, its missing parts supplied by reference TRBV7-3 and TRBJ1-1, is GAGVSQTPSNKVTEKGKYVELRCDPISGHTALYWYRQSLGQGPEFLIYFQGTGAADDSGLPNDRFFAVRPEGSVSTLKIQRTERGDSAVYLCASSLTGANTEAFFGQGTRLTVV.

The chain is built from TRBV7-9 and TRBJ2-7, with a tentative D call TRBD2 (5 bases). The germline V gene has CDR1 SEHNR and CDR2 FQNEAQ (reference sequence). The CDR3 loop spans 16 amino acids. Trimming removed 4 bases at V and 4 bases at J, with 20 bases between. As DNA, the CDR3 is TGTGCCAGCAGCTCAGCGGATGGGGTCCGGGGTTACGAGCAGTACTTC. It encodes CASSSADGVRGYEQYF.